Listed below are T cell receptor beta chains from one sample, sequenced in a study of control samples from healthy donors and cancer patients. Sequenced by immunoSEQ multiplex PCR; TCRdb stores in-frame clones only, minus some. Of 150,000 or so clones in the sample, 88% are singletons; the top ten hold under 2%. The sequenced sample consisted of blood. The receptors stem from a man aged 18 to 29 in good health. Both conserved end residues are part of each CDR3. A D gene is named only where the DNA matches it firmly. Clone sizes are given selectively: once, few, many, or a class where the clone is expanded.

TRBJ2-2,TRBV7-7,TRBD1,NA,CASSHRTGANTGELFF,TGTGCTAGCAGCCACCGGACAGGGGCGAACACCGGGGAGCTGTTTTTT
TRBJ1-5,TRBV10-3,NA,NA,CAISGDRNNQPQHF,TGTGCCATCAGTGGTGACAGGAACAATCAGCCCCAGCATTTT
TRBJ1-2,TRBV7-9,NA,few,CASSSNFGTSYGYTF,TGTGCCAGCAGCTCCAACTTCGGGACGTCCTATGGCTACACCTTC
TRBJ2-2,TRBV3-1/TRBV3-2,NA,few,CASSYFRADGELFF,TGTGCCAGCAGCTATTTCCGGGCCGACGGGGAGCTGTTTTTT
TRBJ2-1,TRBV3-1/TRBV3-2,NA,NA,CASSQGPRQGIYNEQFF,TGTGCCAGCAGCCAAGGGCCTCGGCAGGGCATCTACAATGAGCAGTTCTTC
TRBJ1-3,TRBV7-2,NA,NA,CASSLDPPGSPGNTIYF,TGTGCCAGCAGCTTAGACCCACCCGGGTCTCCTGGAAACACCATATATTTT
TRBJ2-1,TRBV7-9,NA,few,CASSRTGKYNEQFF,TGTGCCAGCAGCCGAACAGGGAAATACAATGAGCAGTTCTTC
TRBJ2-2,TRBV7-2,NA,NA,CASSSLAENTGELFF,TGTGCCAGCAGCTCCCTCGCGGAAAACACCGGGGAGCTGTTTTTT
TRBJ2-1,TRBV7-9,NA,NA,CASIHIKDPYNEQFF,TGTGCCAGCATCCATATCAAGGACCCCTACAATGAGCAGTTCTTC
TRBJ1-4,TRBV10-3,NA,NA,CAIREGSVNEKLFF,TGTGCCATCAGGGAAGGGTCAGTTAATGAAAAACTGTTTTTT
TRBJ2-5,TRBV6-6,NA,NA,CASSPGTAQETQYF,TGTGCCAGCAGCCCTGGGACTGCTCAAGAGACCCAGTACTTC